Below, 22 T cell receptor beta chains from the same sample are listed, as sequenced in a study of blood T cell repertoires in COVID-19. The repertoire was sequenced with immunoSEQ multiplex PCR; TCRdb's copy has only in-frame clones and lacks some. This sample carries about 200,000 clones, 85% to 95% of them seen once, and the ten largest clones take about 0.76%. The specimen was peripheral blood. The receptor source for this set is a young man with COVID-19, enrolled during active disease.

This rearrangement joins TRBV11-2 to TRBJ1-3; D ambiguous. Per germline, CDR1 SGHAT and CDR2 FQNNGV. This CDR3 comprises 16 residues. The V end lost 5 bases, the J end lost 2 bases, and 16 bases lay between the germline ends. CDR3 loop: CASSLPGWGTGNTIYF. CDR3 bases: TGTGCCAGCAGCCTGCCGGGATGGGGAACTGGAAACACCATATATTTT.

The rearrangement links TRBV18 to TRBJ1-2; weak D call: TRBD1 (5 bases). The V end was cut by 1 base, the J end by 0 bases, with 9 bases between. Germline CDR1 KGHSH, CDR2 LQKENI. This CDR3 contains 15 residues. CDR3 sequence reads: CASSPQDTTNYGYTF. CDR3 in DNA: TGTGCCAGCTCACCACAGGACACCACTAACTATGGCTACACCTTC.

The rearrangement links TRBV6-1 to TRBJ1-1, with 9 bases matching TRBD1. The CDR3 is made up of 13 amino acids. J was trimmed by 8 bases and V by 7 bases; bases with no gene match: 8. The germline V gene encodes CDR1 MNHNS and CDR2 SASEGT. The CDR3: CASTPGTGMEAFF. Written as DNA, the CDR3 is TGTGCCAGCACCCCCGGGACAGGGATGGAAGCTTTCTTT.

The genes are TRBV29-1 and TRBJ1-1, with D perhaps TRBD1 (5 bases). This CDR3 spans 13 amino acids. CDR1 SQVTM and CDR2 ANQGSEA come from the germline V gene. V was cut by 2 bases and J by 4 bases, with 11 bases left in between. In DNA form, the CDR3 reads TGCAGCGTTGAATGGGCGGGGGGCACTGAAGCTTTCTTT. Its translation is CSVEWAGGTEAFF.

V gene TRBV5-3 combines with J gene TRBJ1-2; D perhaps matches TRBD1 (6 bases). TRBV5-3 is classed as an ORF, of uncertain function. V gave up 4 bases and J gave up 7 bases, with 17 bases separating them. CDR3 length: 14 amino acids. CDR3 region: CARSAGTTISGYTF. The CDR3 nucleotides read TGTGCCAGAAGCGCCGGGACAACGATCAGTGGCTACACCTTC.

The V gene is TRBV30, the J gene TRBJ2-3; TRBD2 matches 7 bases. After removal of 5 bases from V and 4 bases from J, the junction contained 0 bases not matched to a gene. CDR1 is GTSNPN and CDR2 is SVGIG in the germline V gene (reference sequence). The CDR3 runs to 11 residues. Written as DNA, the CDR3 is TGTGCCTGGCGGGGGGCAGATACGCAGTATTTT. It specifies CAWRGADTQYF.

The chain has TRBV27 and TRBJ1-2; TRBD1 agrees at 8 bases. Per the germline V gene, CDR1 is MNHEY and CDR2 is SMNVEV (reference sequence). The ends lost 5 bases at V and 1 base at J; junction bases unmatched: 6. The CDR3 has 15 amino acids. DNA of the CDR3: TGTGCCAGCAGTGCTAGGACAGGGATTAACTATGGCTACACCTTC. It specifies CASSARTGINYGYTF.

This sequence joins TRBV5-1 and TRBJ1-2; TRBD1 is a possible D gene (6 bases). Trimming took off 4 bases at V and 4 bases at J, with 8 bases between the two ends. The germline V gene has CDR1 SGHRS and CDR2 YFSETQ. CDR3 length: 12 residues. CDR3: CASSLDSYGYTF. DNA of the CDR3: TGCGCCAGCAGCCTGGACAGCTATGGCTACACCTTC.

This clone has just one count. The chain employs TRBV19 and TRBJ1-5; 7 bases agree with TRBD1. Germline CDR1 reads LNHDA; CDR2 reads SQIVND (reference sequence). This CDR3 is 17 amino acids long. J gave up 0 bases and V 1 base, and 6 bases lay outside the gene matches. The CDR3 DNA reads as TGTGCCAGTAGTATAGTGGGGGCAGGGGGTAGCAATCAGCCCCAGCATTTT. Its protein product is CASSIVGAGGSNQPQHF.

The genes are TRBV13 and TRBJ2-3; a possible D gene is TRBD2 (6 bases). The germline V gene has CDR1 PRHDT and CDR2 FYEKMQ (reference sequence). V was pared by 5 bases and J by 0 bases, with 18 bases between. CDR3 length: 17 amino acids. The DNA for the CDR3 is TGTGCCAGCAGCCTCAAAGTGCGGGGACCTAGCACAGATACGCAGTATTTT. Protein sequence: CASSLKVRGPSTDTQYF. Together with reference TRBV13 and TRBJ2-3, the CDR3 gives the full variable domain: AAGVIQSPRHLIKEKRETATLKCYPIPRHDTVYWYQQGPGQDPQFLISFYEKMQSDKGSIPDRFSAQQFSDYHSELNMSSLELGDSALYFCASSLKVRGPSTDTQYFGPGTRLTVL.

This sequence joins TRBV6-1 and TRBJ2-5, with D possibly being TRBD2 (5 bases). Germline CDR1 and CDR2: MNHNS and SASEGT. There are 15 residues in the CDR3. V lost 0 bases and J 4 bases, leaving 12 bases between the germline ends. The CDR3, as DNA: TGTGCCAGCAGTGAAGCGCCTAGCCCGGGAGAGACCCAGTACTTC. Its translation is CASSEAPSPGETQYF.

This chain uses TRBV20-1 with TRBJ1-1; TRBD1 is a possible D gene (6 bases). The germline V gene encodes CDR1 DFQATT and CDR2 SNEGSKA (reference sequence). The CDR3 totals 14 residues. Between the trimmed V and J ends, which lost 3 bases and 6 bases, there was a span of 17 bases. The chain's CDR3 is CSASRRGATSEAFF. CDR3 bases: TGCAGTGCTAGTCGTCGGGGGGCGACTTCTGAAGCTTTCTTT.

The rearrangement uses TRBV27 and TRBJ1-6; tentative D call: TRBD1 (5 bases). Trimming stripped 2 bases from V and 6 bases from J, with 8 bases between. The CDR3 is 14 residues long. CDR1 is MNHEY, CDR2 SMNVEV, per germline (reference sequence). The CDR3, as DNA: TGTGCCAGCAGTTTACGGACAAGTAATTCACCCCTCCACTTT. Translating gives CASSLRTSNSPLHF.

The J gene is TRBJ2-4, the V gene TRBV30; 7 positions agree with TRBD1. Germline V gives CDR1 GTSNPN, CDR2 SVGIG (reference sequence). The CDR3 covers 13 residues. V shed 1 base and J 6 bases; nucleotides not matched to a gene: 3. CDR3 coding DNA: TGTGCCTGGAGTGAAGGGGGCGCAAACATTCAGTACTTC. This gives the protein CAWSEGGANIQYF.

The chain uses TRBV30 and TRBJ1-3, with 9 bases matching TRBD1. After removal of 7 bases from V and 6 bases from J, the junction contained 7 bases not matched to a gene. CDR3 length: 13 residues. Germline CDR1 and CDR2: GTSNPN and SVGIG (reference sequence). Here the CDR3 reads CALDRGVVNTIYF. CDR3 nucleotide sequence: TGTGCCTTGGACAGGGGAGTAGTAAACACCATATATTTT.

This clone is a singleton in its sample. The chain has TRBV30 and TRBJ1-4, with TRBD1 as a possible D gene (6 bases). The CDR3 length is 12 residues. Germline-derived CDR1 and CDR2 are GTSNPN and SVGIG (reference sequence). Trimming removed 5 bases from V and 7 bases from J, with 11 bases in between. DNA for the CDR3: TGTGCCTGGGCAGGGGCAGCTGAAAAACTGTTTTTT. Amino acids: CAWAGAAEKLFF.

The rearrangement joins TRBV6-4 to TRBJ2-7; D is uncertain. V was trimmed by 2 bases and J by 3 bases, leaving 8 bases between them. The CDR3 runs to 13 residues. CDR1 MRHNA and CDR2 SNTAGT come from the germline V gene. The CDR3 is CASSDGPGYEQYF. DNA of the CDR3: TGTGCCAGCAGTGACGGGCCCGGCTACGAGCAGTACTTC.

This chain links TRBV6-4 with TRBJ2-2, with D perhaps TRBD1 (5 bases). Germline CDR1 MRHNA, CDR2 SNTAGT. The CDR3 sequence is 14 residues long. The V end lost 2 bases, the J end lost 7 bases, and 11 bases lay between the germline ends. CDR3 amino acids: CASSDQGFSGELFF. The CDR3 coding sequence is TGTGCCAGCAGTGACCAGGGATTTAGCGGGGAGCTGTTTTTT.

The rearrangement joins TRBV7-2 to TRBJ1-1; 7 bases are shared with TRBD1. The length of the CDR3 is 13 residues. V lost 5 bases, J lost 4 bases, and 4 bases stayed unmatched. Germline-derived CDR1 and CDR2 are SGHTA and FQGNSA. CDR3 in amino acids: CASSERTGTEAFF. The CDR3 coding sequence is TGTGCCAGCAGCGAGCGGACAGGCACTGAAGCTTTCTTT.

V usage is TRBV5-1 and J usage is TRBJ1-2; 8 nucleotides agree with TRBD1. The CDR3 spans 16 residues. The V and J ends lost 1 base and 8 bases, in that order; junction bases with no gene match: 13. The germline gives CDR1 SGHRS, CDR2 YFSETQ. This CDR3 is CASSLRTGLGEGGYTF. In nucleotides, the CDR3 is TGCGCCAGCAGCTTGAGGACAGGGTTGGGCGAAGGAGGCTACACCTTC.

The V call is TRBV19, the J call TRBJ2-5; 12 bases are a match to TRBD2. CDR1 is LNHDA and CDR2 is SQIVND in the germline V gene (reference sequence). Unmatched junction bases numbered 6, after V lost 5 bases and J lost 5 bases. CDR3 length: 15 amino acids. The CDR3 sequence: CASSETSGGSETQYF. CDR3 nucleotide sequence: TGTGCCAGTAGTGAGACTAGCGGGGGTTCGGAGACCCAGTACTTC.

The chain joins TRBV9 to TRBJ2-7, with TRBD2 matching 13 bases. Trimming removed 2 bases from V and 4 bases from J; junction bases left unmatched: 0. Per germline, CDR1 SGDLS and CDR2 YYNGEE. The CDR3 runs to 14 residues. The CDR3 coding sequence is TGTGCCAGCAGCGTGACTAGCGGGGGGTACGAGCAGTACTTC. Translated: CASSVTSGGYEQYF.